This is a list of T cell receptor beta chains from one sample in a study of T cell responses to AZD1222 COVID-19 vaccine. Sequencing used immunoSEQ multiplex PCR; TCRdb keeps in-frame clones, though not all of them. The sample has under 200,000 clones; 94% are singletons. The sequencing here drew on peripheral blood, taken on day 0 of AZD1222 vaccination. Receptors were obtained from an adult in good health. Each CDR3 is given with its conserved first and last residue. The D gene is left open where the match is weak. A row's size may be missing; if present it is once, few, many or a size class.

15 | TRBJ2-1 | . | TRBD2 | TRBV27 | TGTGCCAGCAGCATGTATAGCGGGACGTACAATGAGCAGTTCTTC | CASSMYSGTYNEQFF
15 | TRBJ2-7 | . | . | TRBV30 | TGTGCCTGGAGTGTATGGGGGGGCCCTTCCTACGAGCAGTACTTC | CAWSVWGGPSYEQYF
14 | TRBJ1-2 | . | . | TRBV3-1/TRBV3-2 | TGTGCCAGCAGTCCCGGTACGCCGAGGTATGGCTACACCTTC | CASSPGTPRYGYTF
10 | TRBJ2-5 | once | . | TRBV6-5 | TGTGCCAGCATTCTAGAGACCCAGTACTTC | CASILETQYF
13 | TRBJ2-1 | . | . | TRBV19 | TGTGCCAGTAGTATAGATACCCCAGGGGAGCAGTTCTTC | CASSIDTPGEQFF
13 | TRBJ2-5 | . | . | TRBV14 | TGTGCCAGCAGCCTCTTCGCTAAAGAGACCCAGTACTTC | CASSLFAKETQYF
17 | TRBJ1-3 | . | . | TRBV7-9 | TGTGCCAGCAGACCTGGGGGGACTCTTATTAGGGGAAACACCATATATTTT | CASRPGGTLIRGNTIYF
13 | TRBJ1-2 | . | . | TRBV10-3 | TGTGCCATCACGAGTCCAGGGAAGAACGGCTACACCTTC | CAITSPGKNGYTF
15 | TRBJ1-2 | . | TRBD1 | TRBV5-4 | TGTGCCAGCAGCTTGGGAAACTCAGGGGGCTATGGCTACACCTTC | CASSLGNSGGYGYTF
14 | TRBJ2-7 | . | TRBD2 | TRBV5-4 | TGTGCCAGCAGTCCGGGGGGAAGTGCTTACGAGCAGTACTTC | CASSPGGSAYEQYF
14 | TRBJ2-1 | . | . | TRBV9 | TGTGCCAGCAGCGTAGGGACTTCCGGAAATGAGCAGTTCTTC | CASSVGTSGNEQFF
14 | TRBJ2-7 | . | . | TRBV30 | TGTGCCTGGAGTGTCCGGGACCGAAGTTACGAGCAGTACTTC | CAWSVRDRSYEQYF
14 | TRBJ1-4 | . | . | TRBV28 | TGTGCCAGCAGTTTTCGGGGGGCAGGCGAAAAACTGTTTTTT | CASSFRGAGEKLFF
13 | TRBJ1-6 | . | . | TRBV6-5 | TGTGCCAGCAGCACAGAAGATAATTCACCCCTCCACTTT | CASSTEDNSPLHF
16 | TRBJ1-2 | . | . | TRBV2 | TGTGCCAGCAGTGAACCTTTAGGACAGACGAACTATGGCTACACCTTC | CASSEPLGQTNYGYTF
14 | TRBJ1-2 | once | TRBD1 | TRBV28 | TGTGCCAGCAGTCTGTCGACAGGGCAATATGGCTACACCTTC | CASSLSTGQYGYTF
14 | TRBJ1-6 | . | . | TRBV28 | TGTGCCAGCAGATCCGGGACGGGTAATTCACCCCTCCACTTT | CASRSGTGNSPLHF
13 | TRBJ1-1 | . | . | TRBV19 | TGTGCCAGTAGTTCGGACAGGAACACTGAAGCTTTCTTT | CASSSDRNTEAFF
12 | TRBJ1-5 | . | . | TRBV12-3/TRBV12-4 | TGTGCCAGCAGTTTGAATAGGCAGCCCCAGCATTTT | CASSLNRQPQHF
12 | TRBJ2-7 | . | . | TRBV30 | TGTGCCTGGAGTGTCCGCTCCTACGAGCAGTACTTC | CAWSVRSYEQYF
19 | TRBJ2-7 | . | TRBD1 | TRBV7-9 | TGTGCCAGCAGCCTGTTAAGGCCAGGGGGCGCCGGACTTGCCTACGAGCAGTACTTC | CASSLLRPGGAGLAYEQYF
13 | TRBJ1-5 | . | . | TRBV5-6 | TGTGCCAGCAGCTTGCAGGGTGATTGGCCCCAGCATTTT | CASSLQGDWPQHF
15 | TRBJ2-2 | . | . | TRBV27 | TGTGCCAGCAGTCTTCAGGGGGGACTCACCGGGGAGCTGTTTTTT | CASSLQGGLTGELFF
16 | TRBJ1-5 | . | . | TRBV4-2 | TGTGCCAGCAGCCAAGACGGGTCGGGAGGCAATCAGCCCCAGCATTTT | CASSQDGSGGNQPQHF
13 | TRBJ1-5 | . | . | TRBV28 | TGTGCCAGCAGGGTAGGGCTAAGTCAGCCCCAGCATTTT | CASRVGLSQPQHF
17 | TRBJ2-2 | . | TRBD2 | TRBV10-3 | TGTGCCATCAGTGGCGGGACTACCATCAAATTCTCCGGGGAGCTGTTTTTT | CAISGGTTIKFSGELFF
15 | TRBJ1-5 | . | TRBD1 | TRBV7-8 | TGTGCCAGCAGCCCCGAGACAGGGCGAAATCAGCCCCAGCATTTT | CASSPETGRNQPQHF
14 | TRBJ2-7 | . | . | TRBV6-5 | TGTGCCAGCAGTTACTCCAGCGGAACCTACGAGCAGTACTTC | CASSYSSGTYEQYF
19 | TRBJ2-6 | . | . | TRBV10-2 | TGCGCCAGCGGAGAGACAGGAGGCATGATCCTTTCTGGGGCCAACGTCCTGACTTTC | CASGETGGMILSGANVLTF